The 11 T cell receptor beta chains below all came from one sample that was sequenced in a study of T cells in women clearing cervical HPV infection. Sequencing used immunoSEQ multiplex PCR; TCRdb keeps in-frame clones, though not all of them. This sample's clone table lists about 24,000 clones. The sequencing sample was made of blood buffy coat. The receptors were sampled from a woman between 18 and 70 years old with a cervical HPV16 infection that either progressed to CIN3+ or cleared (not recorded which).

About this clone: The missing CDR3 end, 3 residues past where the read stops, is filled in from the germline J gene. The rearrangement joins TRBV12-3 or TRBV12-4 to TRBJ2-7, with D possibly TRBD2 on 6 matching bases. The CDR3 length is 13 residues. V lost 7 bases and J lost 4, with 14 bases in between. The sequenced CDR3 bases are TGTGCCAGCAATGGAGGGCTTTCTTACGAG. This sequence encodes CASNGGLSYE. The entire CDR3 protein is CASNGGLSYEQYF.

A word on this clone: Read data end 3 residues before the CDR3 end; the end is taken from the germline J gene. This rearrangement joins TRBV4-1 to TRBJ1-2; tentatively, D is TRBD1 (5 bases). Germline values: CDR1 MGHRA, CDR2 YSYEKL. The CDR3 sequence is 14 residues long. V gave up 0 bases and J gave up 6 bases, with 11 bases separating them. Here the CDR3 reads CASSQDRGVNGYTF. CDR3 bases read: TGCGCCAGCAGCCAAGATCGAGGGGTTAATGGC.

About this clone itself: The read gets to within 3 residues of the CDR3 end, and the germline J gene fills in the rest. The chain couples TRBV24-1 to TRBJ1-1; D ambiguous. Per germline, CDR1 KGHDR and CDR2 SFDVKD. The CDR3 is made up of 14 amino acids. CDR3 amino acids: CATSDLRVPRGAFF. The part of the CDR3 DNA that was read is TGTGCCACCAGTGATTTGCGAGTGCCACGCGGG.

On this clone itself: From the germline J gene comes the end of the CDR3, since the read stops 3 residues before it. This chain connects TRBV19 to TRBJ2-5; maybe TRBD1 (8 bases). Germline CDR1 reads LNHDA; CDR2 reads SQIVND (reference sequence). The CDR3 contains 14 residues. Trimming took 5 bases from V and 5 from J, leaving 15 bases between them. The CDR3 region is CASSPTGGVETQYF. Incomplete CDR3 DNA: TGTGCCAGTAGTCCAACAGGGGGGGTGGAGACC.

In regard to this clone: The sequence runs out 3 residues before the end of the CDR3; the remainder is reconstructed from the germline J gene. V and J are TRBV30 and TRBJ1-5, with D uncertain. Germline CDR1 is GTSNPN and CDR2 is SVGIG (reference sequence). V was cut by 5 bases and J by 1 base, with 9 bases left in between. The CDR3 covers 13 residues. This CDR3 is CAWHDGSNQPQHF. CDR3 DNA, as far as it was read: TGTGCCTGGCACGACGGGAGCAATCAGCCC.

With regard to this clone: The read terminates 3 residues ahead of where the CDR3 ends, so the germline J gene completes it. The V gene is TRBV18, the J gene TRBJ2-5, with 13 bases identical to TRBD2. V lost 4 bases to trimming and J lost 4 bases; unmatched junction nucleotides: 15. CDR3 length equals 19 residues. Germline V gives CDR1 KGHSH, CDR2 LQKENI. The CDR3 DNA, read in part, is TGTGCCAGCTCACGTTATAATCCCGGGACTAGCGGGGCTGGAGAGACC. Residues: CASSRYNPGTSGAGET. The complete CDR3 protein is CASSRYNPGTSGAGETQYF.

Details on this clone: Read coverage stops 3 residues before the CDR3 terminus; the germline J gene supplies the remainder. The V call is TRBV5-1, the J call TRBJ1-2; no clear D. Trimming removed 0 bases at V and 0 bases at J, with 9 bases between. Looked up from germline, CDR1 is SGHRS and CDR2 is YFSETQ. The CDR3 runs to 15 residues. CDR3 region: CASSLAVSSNYGYTF. CDR3 DNA (partial): TGCGCCAGCAGCTTGGCCGTGTCTTCTAACTATGGC. Looking up the rest from reference TRBV5-1 and TRBJ1-2 gives the full variable domain: KAGVTQTPRYLIKTRGQQVTLSCSPISGHRSVSWYQQTPGQGLQFLFEYFSETQRNKGNFPGRFSGRQFSNSRSEMNVSTLELGDSALYLCASSLAVSSNYGYTFGSGTRLTVV.

A remark on this clone: The CDR3 is cut off 3 residues early in the read; its end comes from the germline J gene. The chain carries TRBV30 and TRBJ1-1, with D possibly being TRBD1 (5 bases). There are 12 residues in the CDR3. Germline V lookup: CDR1 GTSNPN, CDR2 SVGIG (reference sequence). CDR3 amino acids: CAWSDQGPPAFF. The part of the CDR3 DNA that was read is TGTGCCTGGAGTGACCAGGGTCCCCCC.

With regard to this clone: The CDR3 goes on 3 residues after the read ends, and that part is filled in from the germline J gene. V usage is TRBV5-1 and J usage is TRBJ1-2, with TRBD1 matching over 8 bases. Trimming removed 3 bases from V and 4 bases from J; junction bases left unmatched: 11. Per the germline V gene, CDR1 is SGHRS and CDR2 is YFSETQ. There are 16 residues in the CDR3. The CDR3 loop is CASSSPPDRDVYGYTF. Incomplete CDR3 DNA: TGCGCCAGCAGCTCTCCACCGGACAGGGACGTCTATGGC.

In the case of this clone: The read ends 3 residues before the CDR3 terminus; that terminus is restored from the germline J gene. This chain connects TRBV4-1 to TRBJ2-7; D unclear. Germline values: CDR1 MGHRA, CDR2 YSYEKL. The CDR3 length is 13 residues. Trimming left V 2 bases short and J 6 bases short, with 11 bases between. Incomplete CDR3 DNA: TGCGCCAGCAGCCAAAAGAGTCAGTTCGAG. It is translated as CASSQKSQFE. The full CDR3 is CASSQKSQFEQYF.

Turning to this clone: The CDR3 is cut off 3 residues early in the read; its end comes from the germline J gene. The V call is TRBV7-9, the J call TRBJ2-3; TRBD1 aligns across 7 bases. CDR3 length: 15 residues. Per germline, CDR1 SEHNR and CDR2 FQNEAQ (reference sequence). J was trimmed by 2 bases and V by 5 bases; bases with no gene match: 7. The DNA read from the CDR3 is TGTGCCAGCAGCCCTAACACAGGGGCCACAGATACG. Translating gives CASSPNTGATDT. The complete CDR3 protein is CASSPNTGATDTQYF.